A single sample gave rise to the 18 T cell receptor beta chains below, sequenced in a study of shared clonotypes between healthy human individuals. Here immunoSEQ multiplex PCR was the method, and the copy in TCRdb shows in-frame clones only, minus some. The sample contains some 1.1 million clones, approximately 77% of which appear only once. The specimen sequenced was memory CD4+ T cells from PBMCs. Subset meaning: CD45RA-negative fraction. These receptors came from a man between 18 and 29 years old in good health. Some clones in this sample may be carry-over from other donors' samples.

The V call is TRBV4-1, the J call TRBJ2-3; 8 positions agree with TRBD2. Germline V gene lookup returns CDR1 MGHRA and CDR2 YSYEKL. Unmatched junction bases numbered 5, after V lost 0 bases and J lost 6 bases. CDR3 length: 15 residues. Here the CDR3 DNA reads TGCGCCAGCAGCCAAGATCGGCGCGGGAGGGATACGCAGTATTTT. Amino acid sequence: CASSQDRRGRDTQYF.

The J gene is TRBJ1-2, the V gene TRBV19; D is unresolved. Germline-derived CDR1 and CDR2 are LNHDA and SQIVND (reference sequence). The CDR3 runs to 16 residues. V was cut by 2 bases and J by 0 bases, with 13 bases left in between. The CDR3 coding sequence is TGTGCCAGTAGTATAAGTTATATGACGGCTAACTATGGCTACACCTTC. It is translated as CASSISYMTANYGYTF.

The chain recombines TRBV6-6 with TRBJ2-5; 9 nucleotides agree with TRBD2. The germline V gene encodes CDR1 MNHNY and CDR2 SVGAGI (reference sequence). V lost 2 bases to trimming and J lost 3 bases; unmatched junction nucleotides: 4. The CDR3 has 15 amino acids. CDR3 region: CASSYPGLAKETQYF. CDR3 coding DNA: TGTGCCAGCAGTTACCCGGGACTAGCAAAAGAGACCCAGTACTTC.

The rearrangement links TRBV19 to TRBJ2-5; TRBD1 is a possible D gene (7 bases). V dropped 6 bases and J dropped 4 bases, with 18 bases sitting between them. The V gene's germline CDR1 is LNHDA and CDR2 SQIVND (reference sequence). The CDR3 spans 15 residues. In DNA form, the CDR3 reads TGTGCCAGTAGGAGGCAGGGGGGATTACCAGAGACCCAGTACTTC. It specifies CASRRQGGLPETQYF.

V is TRBV10-1 and J is TRBJ2-7; D not resolved. The CDR3 contains 14 residues. CDR1 is WNHNN and CDR2 is SYGVQD in the germline V gene (reference sequence). Trimming cost V 5 bases and J 2 bases, with 13 bases left between them. The CDR3 region has the DNA TGCGCCAGCAGTACCCTTGGGCATCCCTACGAGCAGTACTTC. Translation gives CASSTLGHPYEQYF.

The CDR3 spells CASSPDRLGAGANVLTF. CDR3 in DNA: TGTGCCAGTAGCCCGGACAGGCTAGGGGCTGGGGCCAACGTCCTGACTTTC. V and J are TRBV19 and TRBJ2-6; 7 bases are a match to TRBD1. With 6 bases clipped from V and 2 bases from J, the junction kept 10 bases outside the gene matches. The CDR3 totals 17 residues. Germline CDR1 is LNHDA and CDR2 is SQIVND (reference sequence).

The chain combines TRBV10-3 with TRBJ1-1; D not resolved. Germline loops: CDR1 ENHRY, CDR2 SYGVKD. V shed 0 bases and J shed 4 bases, with 9 bases lying between them. The CDR3 is 14 residues long. The CDR3 protein is CAISESTRITEAFF. Written as DNA, the CDR3 is TGTGCCATCAGTGAGTCGACTCGGATCACTGAAGCTTTCTTT.

CDR3 sequence (DNA): TGTGCCATCAGTGAGTGGAGTAGGGAGGGTCCCTACAATGAGCAGTTCTTC. Translated, it gives CAISEWSREGPYNEQFF. This chain joins TRBV10-3 and TRBJ2-1, with 7 positions matching TRBD2. This CDR3 is 17 amino acids long. The trim removed 1 base at V and 2 bases at J, leaving 8 bases unmatched. Germline-derived CDR1 and CDR2 are ENHRY and SYGVKD.

The chain combines TRBV29-1 with TRBJ1-4; 7 nucleotides align to TRBD1. Trimming cost V 4 bases and J 3 bases; bases outside gene matches: 11. The CDR3 totals 16 residues. Per germline, CDR1 SQVTM and CDR2 ANQGSEA. CDR3 sequence: CSVGGLVGQPNEKLFF. The CDR3, as DNA: TGCAGCGTTGGGGGTTTGGTGGGACAGCCTAATGAAAAACTGTTTTTT.

The rearrangement uses TRBV4-1 and TRBJ1-5; no clear D gene. Trimming stripped 3 bases from V and 0 bases from J, with 9 bases between. Germline V gives CDR1 MGHRA, CDR2 YSYEKL. CDR3 length: 15 residues. CDR3 loop: CASSHLEFSNQPQHF. CDR3 in DNA: TGCGCCAGCAGCCATTTAGAGTTTAGCAATCAGCCCCAGCATTTT.

J is TRBJ2-7 and V is TRBV18; D unresolved. The CDR3 is 13 residues long. The germline CDR1 and CDR2 sequences are KGHSH and LQKENI. The V and J ends lost 2 bases and 6 bases respectively, with 11 bases between them. The CDR3 DNA is TGTGCCAGCTCACCAGGCCAGCAGGTCGAGCAGTACTTC. Its protein product is CASSPGQQVEQYF.

Comments on this clone: The junction departs from the called germline gene at one end, perhaps through a read error. This chain connects TRBV29-1 to TRBJ1-2; D remains ambiguous. This CDR3 has 12 amino acids. Germline V gene sequence: CDR1 SQVTM, CDR2 ANQGSEA. The CDR3 loop is CSVVHNLNGYAF. CDR3 bases: TGCAGCGTTGTACATAATTTGAATGGCTACGCCTTC. The full variable domain, rest sourced from reference TRBV29-1 and TRBJ1-2, is SAVISQKPSRDICQRGTSLTIQCQVDSQVTMMFWYRQQPGQSLTLIATANQGSEATYESGFVIDKFPISRPNLTFSTLTVSNMSPEDSSIYLCSVVHNLNGYAFGSGTRLTVV.

This clone is a singleton in its sample. This chain's CDR3 is CASSPDTGAEAFF. CDR3 nucleotides: TGTGCCAGCAGCCCCGACACGGGGGCTGAAGCTTTCTTT. The rearrangement joins TRBV11-3 to TRBJ1-1; perhaps TRBD1 as D (5 bases). The V gene's germline CDR1 is SGHNT and CDR2 YENEEA. V lost 5 bases, J lost 6 bases, and 13 bases lay in between. This CDR3 comprises 13 residues.

The rearrangement uses TRBV6-5 and TRBJ2-3, with 11 bases aligning to TRBD2. The CDR3 consists of 14 residues. The V gene's germline CDR1 is MNHEY and CDR2 SVGAGI. The junction had 3 bases not matched to a gene; V was cut back by 4 bases and J by 6 bases. The CDR3 DNA is TGTGCCAGCAGTTTAGCGGGAGGGTCGGATACGCAGTATTTT. Translated, it gives CASSLAGGSDTQYF.

The sample holds a few counts of this clone. The V gene is TRBV20-1, the J gene TRBJ2-7; D call uncertain. The germline V and J ends were trimmed by 2 bases and 7 bases, with 9 bases remaining between them. Germline V lookup: CDR1 DFQATT, CDR2 SNEGSKA (reference sequence). CDR3 length equals 11 residues. The CDR3 DNA follows: TGCAGTGCTAGAAAAGACGTGGAGCAGTACTTC. Its translation is CSARKDVEQYF.

The V and J genes are TRBV18 and TRBJ2-1; D may be TRBD2 (5 bases). Trimming took 0 bases from V and 5 from J, leaving 14 bases between them. Germline assignment: CDR1 KGHSH and CDR2 LQKENI. The CDR3 totals 16 residues. DNA of the CDR3: TGTGCCAGCTCACCACCGCGGGCCACGGGTGACAATGAGCAGTTCTTC. It codes for CASSPPRATGDNEQFF.

V usage is TRBV5-4 and J usage is TRBJ2-7; TRBD1 is a possible D gene (6 bases). The germline CDR1 and CDR2 sequences are SGHNT and YYREEE (reference sequence). V was cut by 10 bases and J by 0 bases, with 14 bases left in between. This CDR3 has 13 amino acids. The CDR3: CAGGQTNSYEQYF. CDR3 DNA sequence: TGTGCCGGCGGACAGACTAACTCCTACGAGCAGTACTTC.

The chain employs TRBV5-1 and TRBJ2-1; 12 bases agree with TRBD2. V trimming: 4 bases; J trimming: 8 bases; junction bases outside the gene matches: 7. Germline V gene data show CDR1 as SGHRS and CDR2 as YFSETQ. The CDR3 runs 15 residues. DNA of the CDR3: TGCGCCAGCAGCGCGTCTAGCGGGAGGGCGCATGAGCAGTTCTTC. It yields the protein CASSASSGRAHEQFF.